These 26 T cell receptor beta chains were all obtained from the same sample, sequenced in a study of radiation and T cells in renal cell carcinoma. TCRdb keeps only in-frame clones here, not all; method: immunoSEQ multiplex PCR. The table has 15,000 to 20,000 clones, roughly 50% seen once. The sample's treatment: 15 Gy SBRT to primary tumor, nephrectomy 4 weeks later. The source material was tumor tissue, sampled from a patient whose treatment included radiotherapy and nephrectomy. The receptors were gathered from a woman aged 60 to 75 with renal cell carcinoma.

This clone appeared a few times. The V and J genes are TRBV4-3 and TRBJ2-2; 7 bases align to TRBD1. CDR3 length: 17 residues. Germline CDR1 and CDR2: LGHNA and YSLEER. J was trimmed by 3 bases and V by 0 bases; bases with no gene match: 7. Written as DNA, the CDR3 is TGCGCCAGCAGCCAAGATTGGGGACAGACTTACACCGGGGAGCTGTTTTTT. It is translated as CASSQDWGQTYTGELFF.

The chain employs TRBV6-1 and TRBJ1-4; 7 nucleotides align to TRBD1. J gave up 4 bases and V 8 bases, and 7 bases lay outside the gene matches. This CDR3 comprises 14 residues. CDR1 and CDR2 from the germline V gene are MNHNS and SASEGT. DNA for the CDR3: TGTGCCAGCCTCACAGGGGACCTTAATGAAAAACTGTTTTTT. Protein: CASLTGDLNEKLFF.

The V and J genes are TRBV7-6 and TRBJ1-4, with a possible D match to TRBD1 (6 bases). V lost 5 bases and J 6 bases, leaving 13 bases between the germline ends. Per germline, CDR1 SGHVS and CDR2 FNYEAQ. This CDR3 contains 14 residues. The CDR3: CASSPRGADEKLFF. Here the CDR3 DNA reads TGTGCCAGCAGCCCGAGGGGGGCCGATGAAAAACTGTTTTTT.

This clone has a handful of counts. The genes are TRBV15 and TRBJ2-5; 7 positions agree with TRBD1. The CDR3 loop spans 19 amino acids. V lost 0 bases to trimming and J lost 1 base; unmatched junction nucleotides: 14. The germline gives CDR1 LNHNV, CDR2 YYDKDF (reference sequence). The CDR3 reads CATSRDPRGQAPLQETQYF. The CDR3 nucleotides are TGTGCCACCAGCAGAGATCCCCGTGGACAGGCACCGCTCCAAGAGACCCAGTACTTC.

This clone was detected a few times. The chain carries TRBV7-2 and TRBJ2-7, with D possibly being TRBD2 (5 bases). Germline assignment: CDR1 SGHTA and CDR2 FQGNSA. Trimming left V 5 bases short and J 10 bases short, with 15 bases between. This CDR3 region has 12 residues. CDR3 bases: TGTGCCAGCAGCCCCGGCCCGGGATTTCAGTACTTC. It codes for CASSPGPGFQYF.

The chain employs TRBV6-4 and TRBJ2-1, with D maybe TRBD1 (6 bases). The CDR3 is made up of 17 amino acids. The germline V gene has CDR1 MRHNA and CDR2 SNTAGT. The V end was cut by 3 bases, the J end by 3 bases, with 18 bases between. The DNA for the CDR3 is TGTGCCAGCAGTGATTTAGAACAGGGCTATTACTACAATGAGCAGTTCTTC. Protein: CASSDLEQGYYYNEQFF.

The chain combines TRBV6-5 with TRBJ1-2, with D maybe TRBD1 (5 bases). Germline V lookup: CDR1 MNHEY, CDR2 SVGAGI. The CDR3 has 14 residues. The ends were cut back, 6 bases at V and 4 bases at J, with 15 bases in the middle. The CDR3 DNA is TGTGCCAGCAGCCAGGGCCAGGGAAGCTATGGCTACACCTTC. This encodes CASSQGQGSYGYTF.

The V and J genes are TRBV7-2 and TRBJ2-3; D gene unclear. Trimming cost V 5 bases and J 0 bases, with 15 bases left between them. CDR1 SGHTA and CDR2 FQGNSA come from the germline V gene. The CDR3 covers 16 residues. The CDR3 nucleotides are TGTGCCAGCAGCCAACAGCTCGTAACTAGCACAGATACGCAGTATTTT. Translating it yields CASSQQLVTSTDTQYF.

The chain combines TRBV7-9 with TRBJ2-2; TRBD2 is a possible D gene (6 bases). The CDR3 extends over 16 amino acids. Trimming removed 5 bases at V and 3 bases at J, with 16 bases between. Germline lookup yields CDR1 SEHNR and CDR2 FQNEAQ (reference sequence). CDR3 loop: CASSPRWRADTGELFF. CDR3 coding DNA: TGTGCCAGCAGCCCTCGGTGGAGGGCGGACACCGGGGAGCTGTTTTTT.

This clone has a handful of counts. The DNA for the CDR3 is TGTGCCAGCAGCGTAGGGGGGACTAGCAGGAACTACGAGCAGTACTTC. This encodes CASSVGGTSRNYEQYF. The chain couples TRBV9 to TRBJ2-7; TRBD2 aligns across 9 bases. Germline lookup yields CDR1 SGDLS and CDR2 YYNGEE. Unmatched junction bases numbered 7, after V lost 0 bases and J lost 3 bases. The CDR3 spans 16 residues.

V is TRBV7-9 and J is TRBJ2-1, with D tentatively TRBD2 (5 bases). Germline CDR1 and CDR2: SEHNR and FQNEAQ (reference sequence). With 3 bases removed from V and 5 bases from J, the gap between germline ends came to 11 bases. This CDR3 spans 14 amino acids. The CDR3: CASSFRGLNNEQFF. CDR3 in DNA: TGTGCCAGCAGCTTCCGAGGGCTGAACAATGAGCAGTTCTTC.

The chain carries TRBV2 and TRBJ2-3, with TRBD2 as a possible D gene (5 bases). The CDR3 totals 16 residues. Between the trimmed V and J ends, which lost 2 bases and 2 bases, there was a span of 14 bases. Germline CDR1 SNHLY, CDR2 FYNNEI. The CDR3 nucleotides read TGTGCCAGCAGTGAAAGTCCTAGCTACAACACAGATACGCAGTATTTT. Amino acid sequence: CASSESPSYNTDTQYF.

This chain connects TRBV6-6 to TRBJ1-1; maybe TRBD1 (5 bases). Germline V gene lookup returns CDR1 MNHNY and CDR2 SVGAGI (reference sequence). V lost 6 bases, J lost 4 bases, and 15 bases lay in between. CDR3 length: 14 residues. CDR3 in DNA: TGTGCCAGCAGCTTCGGGGGTTTGGGCACTGAAGCTTTCTTT. It specifies CASSFGGLGTEAFF.

This clone was counted between two and nine times. At one end, the junction sequence differs from germline, possibly due to a read error. The chain employs TRBV7-7 and TRBJ2-5; 11 bases align to TRBD1. Germline V gene lookup returns CDR1 SSHAT and CDR2 FNYEAQ (reference sequence). CDR3 length: 16 residues. Here the CDR3 reads CASSFGTGGLGETQYF. The CDR3 coding sequence is TGTGCTAGCAGCTTTGGGACAGGGGGATTGGGAGAGACCCAGTACTTC.

This clone was found a few times. The V and J genes are TRBV7-6 and TRBJ1-6, with D maybe TRBD1 (5 bases). Deletions cut 5 bases from V and 6 bases from J, with 17 bases between. The CDR3 runs 16 residues. The germline CDR1 and CDR2 sequences are SGHVS and FNYEAQ. The CDR3 nucleotides are TGTGCCAGCAGCCCCTTCGGGGGGGGTGTTAATTCACCCCTCCACTTT. Protein sequence: CASSPFGGGVNSPLHF.

This clone was detected only once. The chain joins TRBV4-2 to TRBJ2-3; D is tentatively TRBD1 or TRBD2 (5 bases each). There are 16 residues in the CDR3. V gave up 4 bases and J gave up 1 base, with 15 bases separating them. The germline CDR1 and CDR2 sequences are LGHNA and YNFKEQ. The CDR3 DNA sequence: TGTGCCAGCAGCCTGGGGACCGCCTATGGCACAGATACGCAGTATTTT. This encodes CASSLGTAYGTDTQYF.

The sample holds a few counts of this clone. The rearrangement links TRBV25-1 to TRBJ2-2; weak D call: TRBD1 (6 bases). This CDR3 has 14 amino acids. Trimming removed 8 bases at V and 3 bases at J, with 13 bases between. From germline, CDR1 is MGHDK and CDR2 SYGVNS. The CDR3 here is CASGAGVYTGELFF. DNA for the CDR3: TGTGCCAGCGGAGCAGGGGTGTACACCGGGGAGCTGTTTTTT.

V is TRBV6-5 and J is TRBJ2-1, with D possibly TRBD1 on 6 matching bases. CDR3 length equals 14 residues. Germline V gene data show CDR1 as MNHEY and CDR2 as SVGAGI. Trimming stripped 1 base from V and 4 bases from J, with 8 bases between. The CDR3 loop reads CASSYYDRYNEQFF. As DNA, the CDR3 is TGTGCCAGCAGTTACTACGACAGGTACAATGAGCAGTTCTTC.

The genes are TRBV4-2 and TRBJ1-2, with D unclear. Germline CDR1 and CDR2: LGHNA and YNFKEQ. The germline V and J ends were trimmed by 4 bases and 2 bases, with 14 bases remaining between them. The CDR3 totals 15 residues. The DNA for the CDR3 is TGTGCCAGCAGCCCGGCCGGGCAGGTGAACTATGGCTACACCTTC. Amino acids: CASSPAGQVNYGYTF.

The genes are TRBV18 and TRBJ2-1; D is ambiguous. The CDR3 runs to 12 residues. CDR1 is KGHSH, CDR2 LQKENI, per germline. Trimming removed 2 bases at V and 9 bases at J, with 8 bases between. The CDR3 coding sequence is TGTGCCAGCTCACCAACGGGCGGTGAGCAGTTCTTC. This translates into CASSPTGGEQFF.

The chain is built from TRBV5-5 and TRBJ2-1; D remains unclear. This CDR3 contains 12 residues. The V gene lost 4 bases and the J gene lost 0 bases, with 2 bases spanning the gap. CDR1 SGHKS and CDR2 YYEKEE come from the germline V gene (reference sequence). The CDR3 protein is CASSPSYNEQFF. CDR3 nucleotide sequence: TGTGCCAGCAGCCCCTCCTACAATGAGCAGTTCTTC. The whole variable domain, remainder taken from reference TRBV5-5 and TRBJ2-1, is DAGVTQSPTHLIKTRGQQVTLRCSPISGHKSVSWYQQVLGQGPQFIFQYYEKEERGRGNFPDRFSARQFPNYSSELNVNALLLGDSALYLCASSPSYNEQFFGPGTRLTVL.

This clone was recorded many times. The chain couples TRBV6-4 to TRBJ1-5, with D hard to call. With 5 bases removed from V and 2 bases from J, the gap between germline ends came to 4 bases. The germline V gene has CDR1 MRHNA and CDR2 SNTAGT. CDR3 length: 12 amino acids. The CDR3 spells CASSYGNQPQHF. As DNA, the CDR3 is TGTGCCAGCAGTTACGGCAATCAGCCCCAGCATTTT.

The chain's CDR3 is CASSVAAGGVDTQYF. The CDR3 nucleotides are TGTGCCAGCAGCGTAGCGGCAGGGGGCGTCGATACGCAGTATTTT. This chain joins TRBV9 and TRBJ2-3, with 8 nucleotides matching TRBD1. This CDR3 contains 15 residues. Looked up from germline, CDR1 is SGDLS and CDR2 is YYNGEE. The ends lost 0 bases at V and 6 bases at J; junction bases unmatched: 6.

J is TRBJ1-6 and V is TRBV28; 8 bases line up with TRBD1. The junction had 11 bases not matched to a gene; V was cut back by 6 bases and J by 7 bases. From germline, CDR1 is MDHEN and CDR2 SYDVKM. The CDR3 spans 16 residues. CDR3 coding DNA: TGTGCCAGCAGGACAGGGGCCTCCATCCCAAATTCACCCCTCCACTTT. Its protein is CASRTGASIPNSPLHF.

The chain combines TRBV11-3 with TRBJ2-2; no reliable D call. V lost 0 bases and J lost 7, with 15 bases in between. The CDR3 spans 16 residues. CDR1 and CDR2 from the germline V gene are SGHNT and YENEEA. As DNA, the CDR3 is TGTGCCAGCAGCTTAGACCCCGCCCGGGCAGACGGGGAGCTGTTTTTT. Translated, it gives CASSLDPARADGELFF.

About this clone: The junction shows a germline mismatch at one end, possibly a read error. The chain combines TRBV19 with TRBJ2-2, with D possibly matching TRBD1 (8 bases). The CDR3 is 11 residues long. Germline CDR1 and CDR2: LNHDA and SQIVND (reference sequence). The CDR3 spells CASSTTGGASF. The CDR3 DNA sequence: TGTGCCAGTAGTACCACAGGGGGGGCTAGTTTT.